This TCR beta chain was sequenced in a study of human T cells and chemical hapten exposure. Turning to the study itself: Patients had diphenylcyclopropenone applied to the scalp weekly throughout the approximately 26-week study. Small discrepancies in pooled library volume mainly accounted for the varying TCR yields per sample. Study-level findings and limits: Expanded TCR counts at PT1 went up together with patch test score, a positive correlation. Donor immune responses may differ from healthy people's, since all donors had alopecia.

Time point: pre-sensitization, week 0. Treatment here: therapeutic diphenylcyclopropenone sensitization with weekly scalp DPC. MiXCR was run by TCRdb on the RACE reads, yielding one entry per CDR3 protein. This table holds about 260,000 distinct CDR3 sequences, roughly 8.9% found once. This clonotype was observed at least ten times. The antigen remains undetermined. Germline assignment: CDR1 SNHLY and CDR2 FYNNEI. The CDR3 sequence is 13 residues long. Trimming cost V 8 bases and J 5 bases, with 15 bases left between them. The receptor's source is a woman aged 40-49 years with alopecia areata. Some clones in this sample may be carry-over from other donors' samples. Here the sequenced sample was whole blood, taken in connection with sensitization to the hapten diphenylcyclopropenone (DPC). The J gene is TRBJ2-5, the V gene TRBV2; a weak D match, TRBD2 (5 bases). CDR3 DNA: TGTGCCAGCCGAGGTCTAGCCGGGGAGACCCAGTACTTC. Translated, it gives CASRGLAGETQYF.